This T cell receptor beta chain stems from a study of tumor-infiltrating lymphocytes in primary liver carcinoma. Between about 19 and 34 mg of unsorted bulk tissue served as the source from which RNA and DNA were co-extracted. The researchers produced TCR beta cDNA from approximately 460 ng total RNA with a constant-region primer. Slightly modified ARM-PCR served as the procedure for the TCR beta libraries. These libraries came from three rounds of nested multiplex PCR. TRBV1-TRBV30 forward and Cbeta reverse primers drove the first two roughly 9-cycle rounds. TCRdb re-analysed the multiplex PCR reads in MiXCR, keeping a single row per CDR3 protein. There are about 74,000 distinct CDR3 sequences in the sample; roughly three quarters occur only once, and 28% lies in the top ten. This clonotype was counted a few times. An end of the junction differs from the germline gene, which may be a read error.

CDR3 length: 14 residues. In germline, CDR1 is PRHDT, CDR2 FYEKMQ (reference sequence). This sequence was found in a man in his forties with primary liver carcinoma and hepatitis B virus infection. The chain combines TRBV13 with TRBJ2-1; D is possibly TRBD2 (5 bases). The specimen was liver tumor tissue from sampling region 4. As to subset: tumor region T4, right-lateral pole. The CDR3 DNA reads as TGTGCCTGCAGCTTATACGGGGTATACAATGAGCAGTTCTTC. This translates into CACSLYGVYNEQFF. The complete variable domain, with remaining parts taken from reference TRBV13 and TRBJ2-1, reads AAGVIQSPRHLIKEKRETATLKCYPIPRHDTVYWYQQGPGQDPQFLISFYEKMQSDKGSIPDRFSAQQFSDYHSELNMSSLELGDSALYFCACSLYGVYNEQFFGPGTRLTVL.